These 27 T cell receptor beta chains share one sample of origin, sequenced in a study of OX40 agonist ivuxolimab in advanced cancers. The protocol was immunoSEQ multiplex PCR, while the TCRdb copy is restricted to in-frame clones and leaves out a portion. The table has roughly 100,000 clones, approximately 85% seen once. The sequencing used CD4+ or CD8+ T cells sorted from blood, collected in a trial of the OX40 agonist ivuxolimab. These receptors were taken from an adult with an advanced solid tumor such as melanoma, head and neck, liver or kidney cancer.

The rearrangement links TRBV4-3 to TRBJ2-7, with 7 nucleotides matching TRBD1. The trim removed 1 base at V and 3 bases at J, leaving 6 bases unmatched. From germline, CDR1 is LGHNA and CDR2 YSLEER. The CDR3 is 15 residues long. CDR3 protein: CASSQAARQGYEQYF. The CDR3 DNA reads TGCGCCAGCAGCCAAGCCGCGAGACAGGGCTACGAGCAGTACTTC.

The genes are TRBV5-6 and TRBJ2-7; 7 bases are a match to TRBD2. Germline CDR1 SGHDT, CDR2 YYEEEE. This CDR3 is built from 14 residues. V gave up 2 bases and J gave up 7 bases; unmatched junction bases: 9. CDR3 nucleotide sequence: TGTGCCAGCAGCTTAAGTGGGAGGGCGAGGGAGCAGTACTTC. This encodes CASSLSGRAREQYF. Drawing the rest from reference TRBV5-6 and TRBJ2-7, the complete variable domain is DAGVTQSPTHLIKTRGQQVTLRCSPKSGHDTVSWYQQALGQGPQFIFQYYEEEERQRGNFPDRFSGHQFPNYSSELNVNALLLGDSALYLCASSLSGRAREQYFGPGTRLTVT.

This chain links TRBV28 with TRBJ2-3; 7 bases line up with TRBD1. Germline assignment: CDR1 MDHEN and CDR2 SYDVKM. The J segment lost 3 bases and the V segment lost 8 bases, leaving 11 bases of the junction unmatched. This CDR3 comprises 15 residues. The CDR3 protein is CASQAPGTETDTQYF. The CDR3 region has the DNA TGTGCCAGCCAAGCTCCCGGGACAGAGACAGATACGCAGTATTTT.

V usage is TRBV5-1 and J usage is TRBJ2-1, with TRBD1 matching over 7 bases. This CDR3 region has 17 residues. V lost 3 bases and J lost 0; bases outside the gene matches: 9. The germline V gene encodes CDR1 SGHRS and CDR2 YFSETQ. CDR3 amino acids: CASSYPTGRGSYNEQFF. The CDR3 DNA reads TGCGCCAGCAGCTACCCGACAGGGCGAGGCTCCTACAATGAGCAGTTCTTC.

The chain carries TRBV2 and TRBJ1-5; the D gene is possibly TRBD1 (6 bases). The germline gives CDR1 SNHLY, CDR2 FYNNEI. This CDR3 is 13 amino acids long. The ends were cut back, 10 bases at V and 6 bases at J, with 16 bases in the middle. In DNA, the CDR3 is TGTGCCACCATGGCAGGGGAACGTCAGCCCCAGCATTTT. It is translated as CATMAGERQPQHF.

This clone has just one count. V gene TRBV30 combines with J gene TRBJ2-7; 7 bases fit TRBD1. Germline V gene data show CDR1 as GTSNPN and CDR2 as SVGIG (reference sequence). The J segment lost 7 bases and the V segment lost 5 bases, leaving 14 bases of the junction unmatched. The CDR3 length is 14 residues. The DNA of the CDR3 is TGTGCCTGGCAGACAGGGACCCTAGTCTGGGAGCAGTACTTC. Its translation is CAWQTGTLVWEQYF.

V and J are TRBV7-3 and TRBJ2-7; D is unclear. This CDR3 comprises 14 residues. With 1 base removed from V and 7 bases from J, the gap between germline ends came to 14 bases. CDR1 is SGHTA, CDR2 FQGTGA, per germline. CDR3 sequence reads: CASSLIGSLGEQYF. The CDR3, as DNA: TGTGCCAGCAGCTTAATTGGATCCCTCGGGGAGCAGTACTTC.

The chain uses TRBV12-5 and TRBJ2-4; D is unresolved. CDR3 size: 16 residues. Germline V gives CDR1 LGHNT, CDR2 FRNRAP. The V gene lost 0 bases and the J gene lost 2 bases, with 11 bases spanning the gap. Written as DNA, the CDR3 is TGTGCTAGTGGTTTGGTAGTCGACCTTACCAAAAACATTCAGTACTTC. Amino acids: CASGLVVDLTKNIQYF.

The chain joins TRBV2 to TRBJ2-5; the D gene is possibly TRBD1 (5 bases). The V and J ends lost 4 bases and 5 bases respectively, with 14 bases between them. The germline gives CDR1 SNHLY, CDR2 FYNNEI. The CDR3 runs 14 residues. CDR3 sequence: CASSVSQGSETQYF. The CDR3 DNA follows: TGTGCCAGCAGTGTTTCGCAGGGCAGCGAGACCCAGTACTTC.

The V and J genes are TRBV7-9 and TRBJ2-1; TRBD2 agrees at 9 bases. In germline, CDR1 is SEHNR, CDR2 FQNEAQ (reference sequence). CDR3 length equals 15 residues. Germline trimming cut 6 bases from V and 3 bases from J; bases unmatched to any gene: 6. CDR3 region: CASSLSGGGYNEQFF. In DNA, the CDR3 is TGTGCCAGCAGTCTTAGCGGGGGAGGCTACAATGAGCAGTTCTTC. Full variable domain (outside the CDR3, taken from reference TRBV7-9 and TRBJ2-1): DTGVSQNPRHKITKRGQNVTFRCDPISEHNRLYWYRQTLGQGPEFLTYFQNEAQLEKSRLLSDRFSAERPKGSFSTLEIQRTEQGDSAMYLCASSLSGGGYNEQFFGPGTRLTVL.

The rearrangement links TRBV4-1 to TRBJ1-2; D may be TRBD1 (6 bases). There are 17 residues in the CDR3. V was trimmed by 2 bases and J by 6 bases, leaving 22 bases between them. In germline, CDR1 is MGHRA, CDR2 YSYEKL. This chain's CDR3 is CASSQFAGTSNGNGYTF. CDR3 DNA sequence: TGCGCCAGCAGCCAATTTGCCGGGACATCCAACGGGAATGGCTACACCTTC.

The CDR3 loop is CASSPGRDSFFEQFF. CDR3 coding DNA: TGTGCCAGCAGCCCCGGCCGGGACAGCTTTTTTGAGCAGTTCTTC. The genes are TRBV11-2 and TRBJ2-1; 7 bases agree with TRBD1. The CDR3 totals 15 residues. Germline V gene lookup returns CDR1 SGHAT and CDR2 FQNNGV. The ends lost 5 bases at V and 9 bases at J; junction bases unmatched: 13.

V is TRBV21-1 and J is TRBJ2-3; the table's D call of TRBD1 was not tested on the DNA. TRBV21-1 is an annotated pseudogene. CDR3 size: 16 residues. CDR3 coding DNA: TGTGCCAGCAGCAAAGTGTCAGGGAAGAGGACAGATACGCAGTATTTT. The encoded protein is CASSKVSGKRTDTQYF.

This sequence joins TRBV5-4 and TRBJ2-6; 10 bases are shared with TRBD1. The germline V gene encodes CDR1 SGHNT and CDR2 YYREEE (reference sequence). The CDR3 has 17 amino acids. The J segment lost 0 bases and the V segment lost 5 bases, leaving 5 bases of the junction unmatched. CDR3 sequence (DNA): TGTGCCAGCAGGCCCGGGACAGGGGTCTCTGGGGCCAACGTCCTGACTTTC. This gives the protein CASRPGTGVSGANVLTF. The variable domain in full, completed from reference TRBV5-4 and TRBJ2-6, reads ETGVTQSPTHLIKTRGQQVTLRCSSQSGHNTVSWYQQALGQGPQFIFQYYREEENGRGNFPPRFSGLQFPNYSSELNVNALELDDSALYLCASRPGTGVSGANVLTFGAGSRLTVL.

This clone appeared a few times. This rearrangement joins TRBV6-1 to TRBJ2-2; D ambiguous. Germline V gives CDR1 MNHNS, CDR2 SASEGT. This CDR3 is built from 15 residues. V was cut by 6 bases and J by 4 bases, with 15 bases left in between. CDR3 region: CASREQGSLTGELFF. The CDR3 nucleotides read TGTGCCAGCAGGGAGCAAGGTTCACTCACCGGGGAGCTGTTTTTT.

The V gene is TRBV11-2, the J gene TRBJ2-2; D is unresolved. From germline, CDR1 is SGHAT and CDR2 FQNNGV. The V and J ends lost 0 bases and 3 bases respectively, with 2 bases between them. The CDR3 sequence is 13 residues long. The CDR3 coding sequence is TGTGCCAGCAGCTTAGACTACACCGGGGAGCTGTTTTTT. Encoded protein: CASSLDYTGELFF.

The chain's CDR3 is CASSYARGWSNTEAFF. DNA for the CDR3: TGCGCCAGCAGCTACGCCAGGGGTTGGTCGAACACTGAAGCTTTCTTT. V gene TRBV5-1 combines with J gene TRBJ1-1; TRBD1 is a possible D gene (6 bases). The CDR3 is 16 amino acids. Germline V gene sequence: CDR1 SGHRS, CDR2 YFSETQ. V was pared by 3 bases and J by 1 base, with 16 bases between.

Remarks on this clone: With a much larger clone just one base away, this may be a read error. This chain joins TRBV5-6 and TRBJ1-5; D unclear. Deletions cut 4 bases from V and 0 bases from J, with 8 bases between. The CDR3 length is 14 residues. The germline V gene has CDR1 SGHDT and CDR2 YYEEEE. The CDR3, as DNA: TGTGCCAGCAGCCTGGACCGTAGCAATCAGCCCCAGCATTTT. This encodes CASSLDRSNQPQHF.

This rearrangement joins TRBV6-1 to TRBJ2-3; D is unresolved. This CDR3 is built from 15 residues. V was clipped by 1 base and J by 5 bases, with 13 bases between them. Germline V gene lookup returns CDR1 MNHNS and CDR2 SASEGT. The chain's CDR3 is CASSEGENARDTQYF. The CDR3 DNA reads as TGTGCCAGCAGTGAAGGTGAGAATGCGAGAGATACGCAGTATTTT.

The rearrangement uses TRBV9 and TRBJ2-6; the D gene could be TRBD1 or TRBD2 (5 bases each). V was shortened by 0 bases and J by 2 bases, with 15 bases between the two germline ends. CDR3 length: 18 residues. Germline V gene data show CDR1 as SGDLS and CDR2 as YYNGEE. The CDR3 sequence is CASSVGDGVSAGANVLTF. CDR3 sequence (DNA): TGTGCCAGCAGCGTAGGGGACGGGGTCTCGGCTGGGGCCAACGTCCTGACTTTC.

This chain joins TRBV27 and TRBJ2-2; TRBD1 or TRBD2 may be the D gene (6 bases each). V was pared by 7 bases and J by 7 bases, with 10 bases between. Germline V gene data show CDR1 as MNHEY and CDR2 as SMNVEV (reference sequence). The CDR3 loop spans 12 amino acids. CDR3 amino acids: CASNEGGGELFF. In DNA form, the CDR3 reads TGTGCCAGCAATGAGGGGGGCGGGGAGCTGTTTTTT.

CDR3 coding DNA: TGTGCCAGCAGTTTTGCAGGGGCGGTTATAACCCAGTACTTC. Its translation is CASSFAGAVITQYF. The rearrangement joins TRBV27 to TRBJ2-5; a possible D gene is TRBD1 (6 bases). Germline V CDR1 and CDR2: MNHEY, SMNVEV (reference sequence). CDR3 size: 14 residues. Trimming removed 3 bases at V and 8 bases at J, with 16 bases between.

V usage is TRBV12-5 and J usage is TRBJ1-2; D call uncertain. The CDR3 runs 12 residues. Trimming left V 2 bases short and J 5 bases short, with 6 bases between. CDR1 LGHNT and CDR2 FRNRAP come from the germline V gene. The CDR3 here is CASGLSPYGYTF. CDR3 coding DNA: TGTGCTAGTGGTTTGTCCCCGTATGGCTACACCTTC.

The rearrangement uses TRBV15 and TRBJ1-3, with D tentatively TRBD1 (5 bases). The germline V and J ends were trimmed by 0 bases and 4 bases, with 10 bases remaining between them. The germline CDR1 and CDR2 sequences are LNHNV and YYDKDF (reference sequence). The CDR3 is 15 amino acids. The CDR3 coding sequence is TGTGCCACCAGCAGAGACAGGGACCCAGGAAACACCATATATTTT. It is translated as CATSRDRDPGNTIYF.

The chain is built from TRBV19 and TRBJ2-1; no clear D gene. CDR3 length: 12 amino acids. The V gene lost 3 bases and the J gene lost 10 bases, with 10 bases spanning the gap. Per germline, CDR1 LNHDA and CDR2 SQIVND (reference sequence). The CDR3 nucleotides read TGTGCCAGTAGTATTCCCCCTAAAGAGCAGTTCTTC. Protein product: CASSIPPKEQFF.

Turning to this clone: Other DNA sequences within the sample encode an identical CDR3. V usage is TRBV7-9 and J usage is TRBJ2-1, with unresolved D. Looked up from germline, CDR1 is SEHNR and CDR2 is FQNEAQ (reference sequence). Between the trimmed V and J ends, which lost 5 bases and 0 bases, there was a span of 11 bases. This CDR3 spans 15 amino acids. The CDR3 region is CASSPTLSSYNEQFF. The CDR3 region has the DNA TGTGCCAGCAGCCCTACCCTTAGCTCCTACAATGAGCAGTTCTTC.

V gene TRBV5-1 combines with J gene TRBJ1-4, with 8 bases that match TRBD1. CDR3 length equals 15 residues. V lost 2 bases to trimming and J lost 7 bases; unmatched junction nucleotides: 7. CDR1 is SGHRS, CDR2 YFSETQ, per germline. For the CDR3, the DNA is TGCGCCAGCAGCTTCTCTGACAGGGGAAGTGAAAAACTGTTTTTT. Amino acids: CASSFSDRGSEKLFF.